The present T cell receptor beta chain was sequenced within a study of response to subunit inactivated influenza vaccine. Whole-study results and caveats: The study's authors posited that every seasonal influenza vaccination enlists few new T cells.

Using its own MiXCR run on the RT-PCR reads, TCRdb lists one record per CDR3 protein. This table has a few hundred thousand distinct CDR3 sequences, 21% appearing once. Turning to this clonotype: Its antigen is unidentified.

The V segment lost 1 base and the J segment 1 base; nucleotides outside the gene matches: 6. Germline V gene lookup returns CDR1 LNHDA and CDR2 SQIVND (reference sequence). The CDR3 is made up of 17 amino acids. The rearrangement joins TRBV19 to TRBJ1-5; 8 bases are shared with TRBD1. This receptor was identified in a man between 50 and 75 years old who received an inactivated influenza vaccine. Sequenced here: PBMCs from blood, sampled approximately 22 months after vaccination. In DNA, the CDR3 is TGTGCCAGTAGTATAGGCGGACAGGGAAGGAGCAATCAGCCCCAGCATTTT. The encoded protein is CASSIGGQGRSNQPQHF.